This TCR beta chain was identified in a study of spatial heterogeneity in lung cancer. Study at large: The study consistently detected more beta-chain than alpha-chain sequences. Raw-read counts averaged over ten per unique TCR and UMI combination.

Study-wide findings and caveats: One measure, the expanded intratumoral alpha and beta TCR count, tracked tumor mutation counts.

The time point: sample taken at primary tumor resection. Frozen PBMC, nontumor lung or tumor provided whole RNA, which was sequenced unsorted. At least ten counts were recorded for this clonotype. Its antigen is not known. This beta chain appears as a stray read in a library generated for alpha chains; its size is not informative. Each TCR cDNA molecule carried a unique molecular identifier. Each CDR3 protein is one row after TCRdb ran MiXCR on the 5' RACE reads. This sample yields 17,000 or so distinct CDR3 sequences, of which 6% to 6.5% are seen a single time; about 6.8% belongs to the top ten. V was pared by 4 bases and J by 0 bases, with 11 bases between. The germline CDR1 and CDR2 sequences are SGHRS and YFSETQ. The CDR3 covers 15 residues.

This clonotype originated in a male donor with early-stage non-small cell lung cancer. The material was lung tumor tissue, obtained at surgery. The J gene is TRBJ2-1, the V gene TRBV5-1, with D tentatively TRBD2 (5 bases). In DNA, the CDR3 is TGCGCCAGCAGCGCAGACGGGGTCTCCTACAATGAGCAGTTCTTC. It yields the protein CASSADGVSYNEQFF. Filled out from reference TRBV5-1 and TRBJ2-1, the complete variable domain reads KAGVTQTPRYLIKTRGQQVTLSCSPISGHRSVSWYQQTPGQGLQFLFEYFSETQRNKGNFPGRFSGRQFSNSRSEMNVSTLELGDSALYLCASSADGVSYNEQFFGPGTRLTVL.